Listed here are 22 T cell receptor beta chains from one sample, sequenced in a study of cytomegalovirus exposure and HLA in healthy donors. The PCR made use of 60 Vbeta and 13 Jbeta primers. Some clones are missing from TCRdb's copy, which holds only in-frame ones; the method was immunoSEQ multiplex PCR. The table lists about 150,000 clones, 76% of them singletons, with roughly 1.6% in the top ten. Sequencing used PBMCs. The receptors derive from a woman aged 40 to 49 in good health and CMV-seronegative.

The chain recombines TRBV19 with TRBJ2-5; 7 bases align to TRBD1. The CDR3 is 15 residues long. V lost 5 bases, J lost 2 bases, and 8 bases stayed unmatched. Germline V gives CDR1 LNHDA, CDR2 SQIVND (reference sequence). CDR3 DNA sequence: TGTGCCAGTAGTCCCGGGACAGTGCGGCAAGAGACCCAGTACTTC. Its translation: CASSPGTVRQETQYF.

V and J are TRBV28 and TRBJ1-2, with D perhaps TRBD1 (5 bases). The CDR3 extends over 15 amino acids. The germline CDR1 and CDR2 sequences are MDHEN and SYDVKM. Trimming removed 5 bases at V and 4 bases at J, with 17 bases between. CDR3 nucleotide sequence: TGTGCCAGCAGTCCGCGGGGCAGCCACTTCTATGGCTACACCTTC. Translated, it gives CASSPRGSHFYGYTF.

V gene TRBV5-3 combines with J gene TRBJ2-1; 8 nucleotides line up with TRBD1. TRBV5-3 qualifies as an ORF whose function is uncertain. V gave up 1 base and J gave up 5 bases; unmatched junction bases: 5. The CDR3 is 15 amino acids. The CDR3 region is CARSLSDRENNEQFF. The CDR3 DNA reads TGTGCCAGAAGCTTGTCGGACAGGGAGAACAATGAGCAGTTCTTC.

The chain joins TRBV9 to TRBJ1-5, with 7 nucleotides matching TRBD1. The CDR3 runs 14 residues. Germline V gene sequence: CDR1 SGDLS, CDR2 YYNGEE. Trimming cost V 3 bases and J 2 bases; bases outside gene matches: 2. CDR3: CASSAGTGNQPQHF. Written as DNA, the CDR3 is TGTGCCAGCAGCGCCGGGACAGGCAATCAGCCCCAGCATTTT.

This chain links TRBV18 with TRBJ2-1; 11 nucleotides agree with TRBD2. The ends lost 3 bases at V and 5 bases at J; junction bases unmatched: 3. This CDR3 contains 15 residues. Germline loops: CDR1 KGHSH, CDR2 LQKENI. CDR3 sequence reads: CASSPFSGGDNEQFF. The DNA for the CDR3 is TGTGCCAGCTCACCCTTTAGCGGGGGGGACAATGAGCAGTTCTTC.

The V call is TRBV5-4, the J call TRBJ2-3, with D possibly matching TRBD1 (5 bases). Trimming stripped 5 bases from V and 0 bases from J, with 16 bases between. Germline CDR1 reads SGHNT; CDR2 reads YYREEE (reference sequence). CDR3 length: 16 amino acids. The CDR3 loop reads CASSGAGRPSTDTQYF. Written as DNA, the CDR3 is TGTGCCAGCAGTGGGGCTGGCAGGCCTAGCACAGATACGCAGTATTTT.

This clone was observed a handful of times. Other DNA sequences of this sample code for an identical CDR3. This chain joins TRBV5-4 and TRBJ1-2; 8 bases are shared with TRBD1. CDR1 SGHNT and CDR2 YYREEE come from the germline V gene (reference sequence). The junction had 3 bases not matched to a gene; V was cut back by 1 base and J by 4 bases. CDR3 length: 14 residues. CDR3 in DNA: TGTGCCAGCAGCTTGTCCACAGGGGGCTATGGCTACACCTTC. Protein sequence: CASSLSTGGYGYTF. The full variable domain, with the rest looked up from reference TRBV5-4 and TRBJ1-2, is ETGVTQSPTHLIKTRGQQVTLRCSSQSGHNTVSWYQQALGQGPQFIFQYYREEENGRGNFPPRFSGLQFPNYSSELNVNALELDDSALYLCASSLSTGGYGYTFGSGTRLTVV.

J is TRBJ2-5 and V is TRBV27, with D possibly matching TRBD2 (5 bases). Per the germline V gene, CDR1 is MNHEY and CDR2 is SMNVEV (reference sequence). The CDR3 consists of 14 residues. V lost 4 bases, J lost 5 bases, and 14 bases lay in between. CDR3: CASSSVATGETQYF. The CDR3 DNA reads TGTGCCAGCAGTTCTGTAGCGACGGGGGAGACCCAGTACTTC.

This chain uses TRBV2 with TRBJ2-7; D remains unclear. Germline-derived CDR1 and CDR2 are SNHLY and FYNNEI. The CDR3 sequence is 14 residues long. Trimming took 7 bases from V and 0 from J, leaving 13 bases between them. CDR3 sequence (DNA): TGTGCCAGCACACGACACCTGAGCTCCTACGAGCAGTACTTC. The encoded protein is CASTRHLSSYEQYF.

J is TRBJ1-2 and V is TRBV6-5, with D tentatively TRBD1 (6 bases). CDR1 and CDR2 (germline): MNHEY, SVGAGI. The CDR3 has 15 residues. Trimming removed 2 bases at V and 5 bases at J, with 15 bases between. CDR3 sequence (DNA): TGTGCCAGCAGTTACGGACTGGACAGTGGTTATGGCTACACCTTC. This sequence encodes CASSYGLDSGYGYTF.

The gene calls are TRBV6-4 and TRBJ2-5; the match to TRBD1 covers 9 bases. The V and J ends lost 0 bases and 5 bases, in that order; junction bases with no gene match: 7. The CDR3 sequence is 16 residues long. Germline CDR1 and CDR2: MRHNA and SNTAGT. DNA for the CDR3: TGTGCCAGCAGTGACTCGAACAGGGGGCGGGGGGAGACCCAGTACTTC. Translated, it gives CASSDSNRGRGETQYF.

The rearrangement links TRBV6-1 to TRBJ1-2, with 8 bases matching TRBD1. CDR1 and CDR2 from the germline V gene are MNHNS and SASEGT. The CDR3 has 15 residues. Trimming at V came to 2 bases and at J to 4 bases, leaving 6 bases not matched to a gene. The CDR3, as DNA: TGTGCCAGCAGTGAAATGTCGACAGGGGTCTATGGCTACACCTTC. It yields the protein CASSEMSTGVYGYTF.

This clone was picked up a small number of times. The chain combines TRBV5-1 with TRBJ1-1; 9 bases are a match to TRBD1. With V trimmed by 3 bases and J by 4 bases, 7 bases remained unmatched. The V gene's germline CDR1 is SGHRS and CDR2 YFSETQ. The CDR3 spans 15 residues. The CDR3, as DNA: TGCGCCAGCAGCTCGGGGGGGACAGGGTTCACTGAAGCTTTCTTT. This encodes CASSSGGTGFTEAFF.

V and J are TRBV2 and TRBJ2-5; a possible D gene is TRBD2 (6 bases). This CDR3 comprises 14 residues. CDR1 is SNHLY and CDR2 is FYNNEI in the germline V gene. Trimming shortened V by 2 bases and J by 1 base, and 8 bases separated the two germline ends. The CDR3 nucleotides are TGTGCCAGCAGTGAACAAGCGGGCCAAGAGACCCAGTACTTC. Amino acids: CASSEQAGQETQYF.

The rearrangement links TRBV5-5 to TRBJ1-2; D uncertain. The CDR3 loop spans 14 amino acids. Germline CDR1 and CDR2: SGHKS and YYEKEE (reference sequence). Trimming removed 3 bases at V and 6 bases at J, with 15 bases between. In DNA, the CDR3 is TGTGCCAGCAGCTCCCGTATGACCGGGGATGGCTACACCTTC. Translation gives CASSSRMTGDGYTF.

The chain links TRBV11-2 to TRBJ2-7; the match to TRBD1 covers 7 bases. Trimming took 4 bases from V and 10 from J; bases not matched to a gene: 22. There are 17 residues in the CDR3. Germline CDR1 reads SGHAT; CDR2 reads FQNNGV. The CDR3 protein is CASSSNRGQRRTPTQYF. Written as DNA, the CDR3 is TGTGCCAGCAGCTCGAACCGGGGACAGCGGAGGACCCCGACACAGTACTTC.

This chain uses TRBV7-9 with TRBJ1-2; D might be TRBD1 (5 bases). There are 15 residues in the CDR3. The V gene lost 5 bases and the J gene lost 7 bases, with 20 bases spanning the gap. Germline-derived CDR1 and CDR2 are SEHNR and FQNEAQ (reference sequence). The CDR3, as DNA: TGTGCCAGCAGCCTCTTGGGAGGCGGGGGTACTGGCTACACCTTC. Translation: CASSLLGGGGTGYTF. Combining the CDR3 with reference TRBV7-9 and TRBJ1-2 gives the whole variable domain DTGVSQNPRHKITKRGQNVTFRCDPISEHNRLYWYRQTLGQGPEFLTYFQNEAQLEKSRLLSDRFSAERPKGSFSTLEIQRTEQGDSAMYLCASSLLGGGGTGYTFGSGTRLTVV.

The gene calls are TRBV6-5 and TRBJ1-4; no firm D call. There are 15 residues in the CDR3. CDR1 is MNHEY and CDR2 is SVGAGI in the germline V gene. V lost 0 bases to trimming and J lost 7 bases, with 12 bases between them. In DNA form, the CDR3 reads TGTGCCAGCAGTTACTCGGGAGCGGGAGGTGAAAAACTGTTTTTT. Protein sequence: CASSYSGAGGEKLFF.

The V gene is TRBV7-8, the J gene TRBJ1-1, with a weak D call TRBD1 (6 bases). The V gene lost 5 bases and the J gene lost 0 bases, with 16 bases spanning the gap. The CDR3 totals 16 residues. Germline CDR1 is SGHVS and CDR2 is FQNEAQ. The CDR3, as DNA: TGTGCCAGCAGCCAGCCGACAGGATTATTGAACACTGAAGCTTTCTTT. Encoded protein: CASSQPTGLLNTEAFF.

The chain joins TRBV20-1 to TRBJ2-1, with TRBD1 as a possible D gene (6 bases). CDR3 length equals 11 residues. Trimming stripped 7 bases from V and 7 bases from J, with 11 bases between. From germline, CDR1 is DFQATT and CDR2 SNEGSKA (reference sequence). CDR3 sequence: CSVQGMNEQFF. CDR3 nucleotide sequence: TGCAGTGTCCAGGGGATGAATGAGCAGTTCTTC.

The rearrangement uses TRBV7-8 and TRBJ1-5, with unresolved D. Trimming removed 0 bases at V and 3 bases at J, with 9 bases between. The germline CDR1 and CDR2 sequences are SGHVS and FQNEAQ. CDR3 size: 15 residues. The CDR3 reads CASSLAPGVNQPQHF. The CDR3 nucleotides are TGTGCCAGCAGCTTAGCCCCGGGAGTCAATCAGCCCCAGCATTTT.

The chain combines TRBV5-1 with TRBJ2-5, with 14 bases aligning to TRBD2. J was trimmed by 2 bases and V by 3 bases; bases with no gene match: 9. The CDR3 covers 18 residues. CDR1 and CDR2 (germline): SGHRS, YFSETQ. CDR3 coding DNA: TGCGCCAGCAGCTACAACGGACTAGCGGGGGGATGGCAAGAGACCCAGTACTTC. Its translation: CASSYNGLAGGWQETQYF.